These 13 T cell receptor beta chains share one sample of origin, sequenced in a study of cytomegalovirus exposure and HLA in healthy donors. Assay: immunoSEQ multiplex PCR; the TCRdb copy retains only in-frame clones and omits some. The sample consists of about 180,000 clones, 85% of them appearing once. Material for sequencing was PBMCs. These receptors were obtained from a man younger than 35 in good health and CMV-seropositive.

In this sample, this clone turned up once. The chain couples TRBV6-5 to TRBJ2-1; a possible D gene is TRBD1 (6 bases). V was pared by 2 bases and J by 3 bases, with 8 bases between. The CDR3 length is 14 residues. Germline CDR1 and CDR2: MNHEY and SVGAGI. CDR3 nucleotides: TGTGCCAGCAGTTACCGGACAGTCTACAATGAGCAGTTCTTC. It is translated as CASSYRTVYNEQFF.

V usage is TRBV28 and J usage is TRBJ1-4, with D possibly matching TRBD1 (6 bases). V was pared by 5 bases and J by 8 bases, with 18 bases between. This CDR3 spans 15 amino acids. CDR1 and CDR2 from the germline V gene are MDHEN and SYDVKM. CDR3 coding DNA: TGTGCCAGCAGTCCGGCCGGGACAACGAGGGAAAAACTGTTTTTT. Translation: CASSPAGTTREKLFF. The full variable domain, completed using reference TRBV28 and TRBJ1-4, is DVKVTQSSRYLVKRTGEKVFLECVQDMDHENMFWYRQDPGLGLRLIYFSYDVKMKEKGDIPEGYSVSREKKERFSLILESASTNQTSMYLCASSPAGTTREKLFFGSGTQLSVL.

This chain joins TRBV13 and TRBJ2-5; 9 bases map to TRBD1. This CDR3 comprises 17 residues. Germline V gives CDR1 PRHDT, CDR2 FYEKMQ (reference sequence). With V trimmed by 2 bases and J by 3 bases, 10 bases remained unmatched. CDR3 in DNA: TGTGCCAGCAGCTTATTATTGGGACAGGGTCCGAAAGAGACCCAGTACTTC. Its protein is CASSLLLGQGPKETQYF.

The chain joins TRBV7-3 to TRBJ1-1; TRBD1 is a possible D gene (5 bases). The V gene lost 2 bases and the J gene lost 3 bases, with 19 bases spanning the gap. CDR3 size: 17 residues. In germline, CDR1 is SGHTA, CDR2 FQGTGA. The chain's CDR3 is CASSLPGGESEDTEAFF. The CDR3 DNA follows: TGTGCCAGCAGCTTACCTGGAGGGGAAAGTGAGGACACTGAAGCTTTCTTT. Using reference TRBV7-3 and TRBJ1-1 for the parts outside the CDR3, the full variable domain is GAGVSQTPSNKVTEKGKYVELRCDPISGHTALYWYRQSLGQGPEFLIYFQGTGAADDSGLPNDRFFAVRPEGSVSTLKIQRTERGDSAVYLCASSLPGGESEDTEAFFGQGTRLTVV.

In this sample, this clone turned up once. In DNA form, the CDR3 reads TGTGCCAGCAGCCCGCGGGACAGCTCTAGCACAGATACGCAGTATTTT. Its protein is CASSPRDSSSTDTQYF. The chain uses TRBV7-9 and TRBJ2-3, with D perhaps matching TRBD1 (7 bases). From germline, CDR1 is SEHNR and CDR2 FQNEAQ (reference sequence). This CDR3 spans 16 amino acids. V was cut by 5 bases and J by 0 bases, with 15 bases left in between.

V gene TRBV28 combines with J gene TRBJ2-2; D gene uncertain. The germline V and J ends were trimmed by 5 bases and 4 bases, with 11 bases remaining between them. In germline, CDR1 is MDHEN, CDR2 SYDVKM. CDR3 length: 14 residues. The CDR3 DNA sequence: TGTGCCAGCAGTACACCGAACCCCACCGGGGAGCTGTTTTTT. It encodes CASSTPNPTGELFF. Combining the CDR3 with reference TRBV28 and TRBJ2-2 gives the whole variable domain DVKVTQSSRYLVKRTGEKVFLECVQDMDHENMFWYRQDPGLGLRLIYFSYDVKMKEKGDIPEGYSVSREKKERFSLILESASTNQTSMYLCASSTPNPTGELFFGEGSRLTVL.

The CDR3 DNA sequence: TGTGCTAGTGGTTTGGTACTTGGGAGCTCCTATAATTCACCCCTCCACTTT. It specifies CASGLVLGSSYNSPLHF. The gene calls are TRBV12-5 and TRBJ1-6; D remains unclear. The ends were cut back, 0 bases at V and 0 bases at J, with 9 bases in the middle. The CDR3 has 17 residues. Looked up from germline, CDR1 is LGHNT and CDR2 is FRNRAP.

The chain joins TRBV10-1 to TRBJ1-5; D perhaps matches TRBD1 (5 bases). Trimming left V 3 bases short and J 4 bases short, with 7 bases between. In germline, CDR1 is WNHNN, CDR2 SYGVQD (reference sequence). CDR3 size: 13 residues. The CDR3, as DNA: TGCGCCAGCAGTGACGGGGGAAATCAGCCCCAGCATTTT. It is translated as CASSDGGNQPQHF.

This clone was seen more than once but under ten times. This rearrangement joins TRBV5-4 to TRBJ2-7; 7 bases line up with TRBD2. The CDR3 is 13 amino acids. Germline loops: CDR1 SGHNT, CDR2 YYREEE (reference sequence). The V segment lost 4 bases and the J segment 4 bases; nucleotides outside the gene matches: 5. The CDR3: CASSRTREYEQYF. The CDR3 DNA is TGTGCCAGCAGCCGGACTAGAGAGTACGAGCAGTACTTC.

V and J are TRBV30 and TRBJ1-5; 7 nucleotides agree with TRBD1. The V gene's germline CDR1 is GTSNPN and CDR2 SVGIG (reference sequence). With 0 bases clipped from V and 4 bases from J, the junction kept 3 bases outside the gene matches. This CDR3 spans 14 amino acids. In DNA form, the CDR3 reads TGTGCCTGGAGTGTAGCACAGGGGAATCAGCCCCAGCATTTT. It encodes CAWSVAQGNQPQHF.

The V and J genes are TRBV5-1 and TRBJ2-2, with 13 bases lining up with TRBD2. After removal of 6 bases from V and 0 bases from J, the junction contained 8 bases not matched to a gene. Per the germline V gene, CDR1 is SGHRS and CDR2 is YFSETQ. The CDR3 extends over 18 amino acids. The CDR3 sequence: CASTPRTSGGANTGELFF. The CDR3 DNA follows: TGCGCCAGCACTCCTAGGACTAGCGGGGGAGCGAACACCGGGGAGCTGTTTTTT.

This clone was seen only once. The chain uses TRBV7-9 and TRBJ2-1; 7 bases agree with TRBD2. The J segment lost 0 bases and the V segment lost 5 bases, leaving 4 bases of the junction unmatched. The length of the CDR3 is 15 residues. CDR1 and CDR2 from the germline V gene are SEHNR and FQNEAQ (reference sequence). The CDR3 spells CASSERGSSYNEQFF. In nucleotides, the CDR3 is TGTGCCAGCAGCGAGCGGGGTAGCTCCTACAATGAGCAGTTCTTC.

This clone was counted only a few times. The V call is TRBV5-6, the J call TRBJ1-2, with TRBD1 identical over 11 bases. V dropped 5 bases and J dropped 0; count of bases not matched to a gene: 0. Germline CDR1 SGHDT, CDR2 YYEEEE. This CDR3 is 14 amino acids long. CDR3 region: CASRGQGANYGYTF. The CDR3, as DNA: TGTGCCAGCAGGGGACAGGGGGCTAACTATGGCTACACCTTC.